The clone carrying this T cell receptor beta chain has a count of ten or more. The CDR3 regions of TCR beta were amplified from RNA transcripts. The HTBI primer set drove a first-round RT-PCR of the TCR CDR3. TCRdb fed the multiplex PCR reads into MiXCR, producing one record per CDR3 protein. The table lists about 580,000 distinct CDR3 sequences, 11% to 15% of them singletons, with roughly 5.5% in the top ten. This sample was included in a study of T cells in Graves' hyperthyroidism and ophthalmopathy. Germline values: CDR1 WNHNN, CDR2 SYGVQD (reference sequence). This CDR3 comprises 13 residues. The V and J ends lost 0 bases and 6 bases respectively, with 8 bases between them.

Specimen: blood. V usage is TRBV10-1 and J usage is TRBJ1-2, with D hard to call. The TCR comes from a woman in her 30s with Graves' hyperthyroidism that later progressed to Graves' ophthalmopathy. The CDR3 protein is CASSESKLDGYTF. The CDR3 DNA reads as TGCGCCAGCAGTGAGTCTAAGTTAGATGGCTACACCTTC.